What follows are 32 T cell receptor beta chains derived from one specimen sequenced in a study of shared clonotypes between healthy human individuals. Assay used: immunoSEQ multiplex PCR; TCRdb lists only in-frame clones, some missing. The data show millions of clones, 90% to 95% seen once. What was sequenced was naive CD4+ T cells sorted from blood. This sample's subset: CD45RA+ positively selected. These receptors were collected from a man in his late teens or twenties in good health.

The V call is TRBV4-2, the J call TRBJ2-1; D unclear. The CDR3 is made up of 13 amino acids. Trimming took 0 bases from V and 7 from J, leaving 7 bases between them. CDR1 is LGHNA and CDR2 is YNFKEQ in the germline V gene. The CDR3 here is CASSQDYFNEQFF. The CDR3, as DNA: TGTGCCAGCAGCCAAGACTACTTTAATGAGCAGTTCTTC.

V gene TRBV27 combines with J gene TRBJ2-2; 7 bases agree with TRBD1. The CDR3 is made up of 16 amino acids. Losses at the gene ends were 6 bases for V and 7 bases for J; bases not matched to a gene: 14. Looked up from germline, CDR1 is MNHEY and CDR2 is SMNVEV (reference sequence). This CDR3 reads CASRGRTGGLIGELFF. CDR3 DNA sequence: TGTGCCAGCAGAGGGCGGACAGGCGGACTTATCGGGGAGCTGTTTTTT.

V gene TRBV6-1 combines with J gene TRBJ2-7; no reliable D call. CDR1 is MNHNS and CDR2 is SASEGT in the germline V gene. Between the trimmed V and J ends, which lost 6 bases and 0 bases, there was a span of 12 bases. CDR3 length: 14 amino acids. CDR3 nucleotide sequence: TGTGCCAGCAGCAGTACACAGAACTCCTACGAGCAGTACTTC. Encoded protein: CASSSTQNSYEQYF.

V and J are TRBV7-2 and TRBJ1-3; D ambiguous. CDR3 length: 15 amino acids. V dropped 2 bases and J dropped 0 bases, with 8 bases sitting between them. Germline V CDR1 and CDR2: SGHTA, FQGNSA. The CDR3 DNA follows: TGTGCCAGCAGCTTAAAGGGCCTCTCTGGAAACACCATATATTTT. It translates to CASSLKGLSGNTIYF. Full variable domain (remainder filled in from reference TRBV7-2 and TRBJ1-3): GAGVSQSPSNKVTEKGKDVELRCDPISGHTALYWYRQSLGQGLEFLIYFQGNSAPDKSGLPSDRFSAERTGGSVSTLTIQRTQQEDSAVYLCASSLKGLSGNTIYFGEGSWLTVV.

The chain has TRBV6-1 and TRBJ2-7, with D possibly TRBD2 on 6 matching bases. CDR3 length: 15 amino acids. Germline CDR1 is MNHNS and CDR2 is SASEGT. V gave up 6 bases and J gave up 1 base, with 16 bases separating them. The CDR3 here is CASRLGEAGSYEQYF. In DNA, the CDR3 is TGTGCCAGCAGATTGGGGGAGGCAGGGTCCTACGAGCAGTACTTC.

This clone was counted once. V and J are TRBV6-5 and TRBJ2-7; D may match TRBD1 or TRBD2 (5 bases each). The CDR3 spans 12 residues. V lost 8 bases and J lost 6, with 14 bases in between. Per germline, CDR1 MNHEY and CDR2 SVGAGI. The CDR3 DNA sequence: TGTGCCAGCGGGTACCATGGGGGCGAGCAGTACTTC. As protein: CASGYHGGEQYF.

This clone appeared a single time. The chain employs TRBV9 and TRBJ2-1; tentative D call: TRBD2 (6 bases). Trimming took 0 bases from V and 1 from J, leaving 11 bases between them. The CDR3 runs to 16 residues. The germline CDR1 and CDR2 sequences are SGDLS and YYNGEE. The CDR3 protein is CASSVAPRDSYNEQFF. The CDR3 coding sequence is TGTGCCAGCAGCGTAGCTCCGCGGGATTCCTACAATGAGCAGTTCTTC.

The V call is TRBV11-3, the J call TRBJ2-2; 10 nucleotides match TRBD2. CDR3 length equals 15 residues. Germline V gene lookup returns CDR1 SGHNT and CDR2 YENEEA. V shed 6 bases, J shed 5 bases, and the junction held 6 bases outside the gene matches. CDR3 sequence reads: CASSQFSGGTGELFF. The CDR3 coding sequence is TGTGCCAGCAGTCAATTTAGCGGGGGGACCGGGGAGCTGTTTTTT.

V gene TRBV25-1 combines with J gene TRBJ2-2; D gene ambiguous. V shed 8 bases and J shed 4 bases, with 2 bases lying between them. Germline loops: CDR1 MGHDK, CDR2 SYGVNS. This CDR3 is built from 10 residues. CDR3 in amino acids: CASGTGELFF. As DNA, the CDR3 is TGTGCCAGCGGCACCGGGGAGCTGTTTTTT.

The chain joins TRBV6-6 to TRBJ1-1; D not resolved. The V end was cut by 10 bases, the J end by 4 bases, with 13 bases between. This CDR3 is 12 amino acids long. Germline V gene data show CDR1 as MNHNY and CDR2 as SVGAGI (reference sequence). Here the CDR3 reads CAIAGRTTEAFF. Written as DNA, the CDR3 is TGTGCCATAGCAGGTCGGACCACTGAAGCTTTCTTT.

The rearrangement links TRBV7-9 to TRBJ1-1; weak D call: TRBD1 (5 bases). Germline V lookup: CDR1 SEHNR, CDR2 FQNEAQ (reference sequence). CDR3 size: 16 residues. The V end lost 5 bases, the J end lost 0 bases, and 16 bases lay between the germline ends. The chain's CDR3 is CASSPSTGGLNTEAFF. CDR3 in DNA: TGTGCCAGCAGCCCTTCAACGGGGGGATTGAACACTGAAGCTTTCTTT.

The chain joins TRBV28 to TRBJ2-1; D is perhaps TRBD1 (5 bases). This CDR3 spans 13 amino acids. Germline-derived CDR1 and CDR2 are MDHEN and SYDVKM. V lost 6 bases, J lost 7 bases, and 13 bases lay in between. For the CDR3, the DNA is TGTGCCAGCAGCCTTACCGGACAAAATGAGCAGTTCTTC. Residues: CASSLTGQNEQFF.

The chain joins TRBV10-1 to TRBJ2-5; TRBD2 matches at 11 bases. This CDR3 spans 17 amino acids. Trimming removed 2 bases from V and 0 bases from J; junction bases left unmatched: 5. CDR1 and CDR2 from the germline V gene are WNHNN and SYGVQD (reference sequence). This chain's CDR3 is CASSETRTSGYQETQYF. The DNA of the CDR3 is TGCGCCAGCAGTGAGACGCGGACTAGCGGGTACCAAGAGACCCAGTACTTC.

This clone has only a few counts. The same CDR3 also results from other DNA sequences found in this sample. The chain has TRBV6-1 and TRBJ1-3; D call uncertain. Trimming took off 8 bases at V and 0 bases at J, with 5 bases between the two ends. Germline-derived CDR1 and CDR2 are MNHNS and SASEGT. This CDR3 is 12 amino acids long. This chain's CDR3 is CASRSSGNTIYF. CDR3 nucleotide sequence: TGTGCCAGCCGAAGCTCTGGAAACACCATATATTTT.

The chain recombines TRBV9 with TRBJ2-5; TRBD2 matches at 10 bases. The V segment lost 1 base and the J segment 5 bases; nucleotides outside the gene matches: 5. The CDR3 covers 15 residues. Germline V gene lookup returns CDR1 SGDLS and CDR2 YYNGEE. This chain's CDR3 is CASSVLAGGGETQYF. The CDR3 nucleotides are TGTGCCAGCAGCGTATTAGCGGGAGGAGGGGAGACCCAGTACTTC.

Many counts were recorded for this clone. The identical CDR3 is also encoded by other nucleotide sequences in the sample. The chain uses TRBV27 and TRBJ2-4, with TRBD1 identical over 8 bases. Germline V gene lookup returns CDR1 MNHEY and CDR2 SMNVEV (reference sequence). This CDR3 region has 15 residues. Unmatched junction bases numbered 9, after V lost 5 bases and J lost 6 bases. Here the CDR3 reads CASSPPTGTGNIQYF. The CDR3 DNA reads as TGTGCCAGCAGTCCCCCGACAGGGACAGGAAACATTCAGTACTTC.

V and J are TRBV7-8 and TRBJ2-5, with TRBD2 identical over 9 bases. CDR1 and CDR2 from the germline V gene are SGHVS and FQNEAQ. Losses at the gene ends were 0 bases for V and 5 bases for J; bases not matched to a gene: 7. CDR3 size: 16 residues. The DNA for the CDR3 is TGTGCCAGCAGCTTAGCGAGTCTAGCGGGGACGGAGACCCAGTACTTC. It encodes CASSLASLAGTETQYF.

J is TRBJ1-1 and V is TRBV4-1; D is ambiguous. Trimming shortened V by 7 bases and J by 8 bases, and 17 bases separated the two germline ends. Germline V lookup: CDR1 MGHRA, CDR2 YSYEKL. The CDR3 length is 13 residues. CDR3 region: CASTRSVGGEAFF. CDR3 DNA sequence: TGCGCCAGCACCCGAAGCGTGGGCGGCGAAGCTTTCTTT.

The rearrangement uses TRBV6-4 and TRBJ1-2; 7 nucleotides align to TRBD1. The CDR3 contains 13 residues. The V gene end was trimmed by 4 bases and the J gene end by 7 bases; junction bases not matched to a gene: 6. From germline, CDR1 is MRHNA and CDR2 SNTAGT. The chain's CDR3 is CASSATGEFGYTF. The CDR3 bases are TGTGCCAGCAGTGCTACAGGGGAATTTGGCTACACCTTC.

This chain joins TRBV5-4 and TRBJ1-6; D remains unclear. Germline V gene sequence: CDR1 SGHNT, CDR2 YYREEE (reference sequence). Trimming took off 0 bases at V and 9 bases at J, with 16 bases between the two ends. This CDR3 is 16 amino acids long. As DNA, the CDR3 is TGTGCCAGCAGCTTGGTAGGGCAGACTTTAAGTTCACCCCTCCACTTT. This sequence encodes CASSLVGQTLSSPLHF.

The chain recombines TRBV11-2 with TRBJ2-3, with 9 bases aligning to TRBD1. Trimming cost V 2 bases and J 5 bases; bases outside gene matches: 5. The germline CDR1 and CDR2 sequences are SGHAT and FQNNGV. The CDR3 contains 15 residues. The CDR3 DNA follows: TGTGCCAGCAGCTTAACAGGGGGCTACGGAGATACGCAGTATTTT. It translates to CASSLTGGYGDTQYF.

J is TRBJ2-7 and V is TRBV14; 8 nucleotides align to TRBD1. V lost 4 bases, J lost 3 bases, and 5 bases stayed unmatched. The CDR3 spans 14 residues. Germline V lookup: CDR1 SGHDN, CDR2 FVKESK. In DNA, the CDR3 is TGTGCCAGCAGCCTTAGGACAGGGTTCTACGAGCAGTACTTC. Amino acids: CASSLRTGFYEQYF.

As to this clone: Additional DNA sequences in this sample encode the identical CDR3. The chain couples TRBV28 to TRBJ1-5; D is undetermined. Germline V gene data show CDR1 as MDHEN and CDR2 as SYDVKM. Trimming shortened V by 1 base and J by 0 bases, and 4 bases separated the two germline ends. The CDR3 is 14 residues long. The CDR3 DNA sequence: TGTGCCAGCAGTTTATCCAGTAGCAATCAGCCCCAGCATTTT. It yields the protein CASSLSSSNQPQHF.

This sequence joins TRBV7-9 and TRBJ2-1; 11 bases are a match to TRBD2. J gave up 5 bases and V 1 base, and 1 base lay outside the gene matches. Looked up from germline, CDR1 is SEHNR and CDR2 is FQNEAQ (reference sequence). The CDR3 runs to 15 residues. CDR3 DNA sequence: TGTGCCAGCAGCTTAGTTAGCGGGGGGGACAATGAGCAGTTCTTC. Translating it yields CASSLVSGGDNEQFF.

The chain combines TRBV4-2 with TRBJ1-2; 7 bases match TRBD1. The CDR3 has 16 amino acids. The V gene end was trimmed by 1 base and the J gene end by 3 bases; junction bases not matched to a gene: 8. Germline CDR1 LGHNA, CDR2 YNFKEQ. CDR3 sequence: CASSQARGQADYGYTF. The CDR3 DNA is TGTGCCAGCAGCCAAGCTCGAGGACAGGCGGACTATGGCTACACCTTC.

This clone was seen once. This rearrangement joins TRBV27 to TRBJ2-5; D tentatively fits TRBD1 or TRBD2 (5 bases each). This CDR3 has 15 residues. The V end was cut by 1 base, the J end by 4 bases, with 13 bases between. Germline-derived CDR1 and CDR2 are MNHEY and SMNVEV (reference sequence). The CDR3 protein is CASSLFRTGTETQYF. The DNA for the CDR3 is TGTGCCAGCAGTTTATTCCGGACGGGGACAGAGACCCAGTACTTC.

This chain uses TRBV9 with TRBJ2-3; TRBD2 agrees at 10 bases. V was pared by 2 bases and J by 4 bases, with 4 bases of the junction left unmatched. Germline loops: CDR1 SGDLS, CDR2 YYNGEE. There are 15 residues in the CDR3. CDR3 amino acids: CASSVRAGGPDTQYF. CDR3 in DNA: TGTGCCAGCAGCGTGAGAGCGGGGGGGCCAGATACGCAGTATTTT.

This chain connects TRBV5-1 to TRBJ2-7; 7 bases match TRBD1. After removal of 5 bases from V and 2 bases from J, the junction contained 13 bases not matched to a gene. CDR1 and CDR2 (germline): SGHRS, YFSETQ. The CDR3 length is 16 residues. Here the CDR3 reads CASSPTGAAPPYEQYF. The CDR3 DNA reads TGCGCCAGCAGTCCTACAGGGGCCGCCCCACCCTACGAGCAGTACTTC.

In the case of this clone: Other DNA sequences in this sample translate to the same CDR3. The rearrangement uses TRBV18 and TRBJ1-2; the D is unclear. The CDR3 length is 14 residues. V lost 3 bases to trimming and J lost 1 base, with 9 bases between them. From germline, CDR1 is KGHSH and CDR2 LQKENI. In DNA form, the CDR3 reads TGTGCCAGCTCACCTACTACGGATAACTATGGCTACACCTTC. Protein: CASSPTTDNYGYTF.

The CDR3, as DNA: TGTGGCACGGGACAGGGGGCTGTTGGCTACACCTTC. This sequence encodes CGTGQGAVGYTF. The gene calls are TRBV2 and TRBJ1-2, with 12 bases identical to TRBD1. The CDR3 length is 12 residues. Per germline, CDR1 SNHLY and CDR2 FYNNEI.

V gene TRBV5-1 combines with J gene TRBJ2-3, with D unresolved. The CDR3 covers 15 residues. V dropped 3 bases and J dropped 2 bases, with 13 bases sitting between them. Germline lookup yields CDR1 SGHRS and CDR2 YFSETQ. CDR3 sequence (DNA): TGCGCCAGCAGCTCCAACAGTCCGGTCACAGATACGCAGTATTTT. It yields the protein CASSSNSPVTDTQYF.

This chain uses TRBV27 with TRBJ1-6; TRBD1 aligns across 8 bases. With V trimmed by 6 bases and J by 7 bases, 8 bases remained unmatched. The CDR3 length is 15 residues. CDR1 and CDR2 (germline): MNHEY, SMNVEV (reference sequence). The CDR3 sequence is CASSPDRVRNSPLHF. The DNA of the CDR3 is TGTGCCAGCAGCCCGGACAGGGTCAGGAATTCACCCCTCCACTTT.